This T cell receptor beta chain originates from a study of OX40 agonist ivuxolimab in advanced cancers. Regarding the complete study: Ivuxolimab was a fully human IgG2 agonistic monoclonal antibody targeting the costimulatory receptor OX40 (CD134). The purpose of peripheral TCRbeta sequencing was to test whether ivuxolimab changed TCR sequence diversity and led to clonal T-cell expansion. Prior anti-PD-1, anti-PD-L1 or anti-CTLA-4 therapy was permitted, and approximately 42% of dose-escalation patients had received checkpoint inhibitors. The paper covers the monotherapy dose-escalation part of the phase I ivuxolimab trial, which included N = 52 patients. Partial responses occurred in three dose-escalation patients, of whom one had hepatocellular carcinoma and two had cutaneous melanoma. Of the 50 to 55 dose-escalation patients, hepatocellular carcinoma was present in about 20, melanoma in approximately 15, renal cell carcinoma in 9 and head and neck cancer in 9. The dose-escalation cohort was 80% to 90% male with a mean age of roughly 60 years, ranging from roughly 20 to 80. Intravenous ivuxolimab was administered to patients every 2 weeks at six dose levels: 0.01, 0.1, 0.3, 1.5, 3 and 10 mg/kg.

Genomic DNA was extracted from sorted cells for sequencing of the TCRbeta CDR3 region. The immunoSEQ Assay was used to sequence the TCRbeta CDR3 regions. Here the immuneACCESS table is served through TCRdb, limited to in-frame sequences with V and J called. Missing clones are a known gap in these copies; in checked studies unresolved V genes cover under half, and the rest lacks a known reason. This sample has some 50,000 clones in its table, and about nine tenths of those were observed once. The ten biggest clones cover 4.5% to 6% of the sample. The CDR3 sequence holds 13 residues, the cysteine and phenylalanine included. The CDR3 DNA has 39 bases and is translated from base 1. Looking up the germline V gene (reference sequence) yields CDR1 LNHDA and CDR2 SQIVND. V and J are truncated by 10 bases and 6 bases respectively, leaving an intervening sequence of 19 bases. With respect to this clone: The antigen this receptor binds is unknown. Base qualities are not recorded, but no much larger clone differs from it by a single base.

Patients with a history of autoimmune disease or receiving systemic immunosuppression were excluded from the trial. Peripheral blood for TCR sequencing was collected from all dose cohorts at baseline, on cycle 4 day 1, and on cycle 7 day 1. The samples were taken from a phase I, first-in-human, multicenter, open-label dose-escalation trial of ivuxolimab. Adults with locally advanced or metastatic melanoma, renal cell, hepatocellular, or head and neck squamous cell carcinoma were enrolled in the trial. Before TCR sequencing, CD4+ T cells and CD8+ T cells from peripheral blood were sorted into separate populations. Points the paper makes about the study in general: In partial responders in the 0.1-3.0 mg/kg groups, normalized peripheral clonal expansion was found to be among the lowest, especially among CD8+ T cells. Low levels of normalized T-cell clonal expansion were also shown by some nonresponding patients. At doses from 0.1 to 3.0 mg/kg, clonal expansion was seen in both CD4+ and CD8+ blood T cells between baseline and week 6. On average, CD8+ T cells showed more expanded clones than CD4+ T cells after ivuxolimab. The antigen specificity of the clonally expanded peripheral T cells was not determined.

The V and J genes are TRBV19 and TRBJ2-7; possibly the D gene is TRBD1, per 6 matching bases. This receptor was taken from an adult with an advanced solid tumor such as melanoma, head and neck, liver or kidney cancer. Specimen: CD4+ or CD8+ T cells sorted from blood, collected in a trial of the OX40 agonist ivuxolimab. The nucleotide sequence reads as follows: TGTGCCACCTCCGGGACCAAGGGGGTCGAGCAGTACTTC. Translation gives CATSGTKGVEQYF.